A single sample is the source of the 21 T cell receptor beta chains below, sequenced in a study of control samples from healthy donors and cancer patients. Profiling relied on immunoSEQ multiplex PCR, and the TCRdb table lists in-frame clones only, not all of them. The table includes 68,000 or so clones, about 83% detected once. The specimen was blood. These receptors came from a man in his sixties in good health.

V is TRBV6-4 and J is TRBJ1-6, with 9 positions matching TRBD1. The CDR3 covers 18 residues. V lost 3 bases and J lost 2; bases outside the gene matches: 8. Germline-derived CDR1 and CDR2 are MRHNA and SNTAGT. CDR3 amino acids: CASSEWGQGRTYNSPLHF. The CDR3 DNA follows: TGTGCCAGCAGTGAATGGGGACAGGGAAGGACCTATAATTCACCCCTCCACTTT.

The chain carries TRBV20-1 and TRBJ2-1; D gene uncertain. Germline CDR1 DFQATT, CDR2 SNEGSKA (reference sequence). The CDR3 is 11 amino acids. The V gene lost 1 base and the J gene lost 5 bases, with 3 bases spanning the gap. Here the CDR3 DNA reads TGCAGTGCTAGAGGACACAATGAGCAGTTCTTC. Its protein is CSARGHNEQFF.

In its sample, this clone was seen once. This rearrangement joins TRBV10-1 to TRBJ2-7; 7 bases fit TRBD1. The CDR3 spans 15 residues. With V trimmed by 3 bases and J by 4 bases, 9 bases remained unmatched. Germline CDR1 is WNHNN and CDR2 is SYGVQD (reference sequence). The CDR3 nucleotides read TGCGCCAGCAGTGATCCCGGGACAGTAAATTACGAGCAGTACTTC. Its translation: CASSDPGTVNYEQYF.

The genes are TRBV2 and TRBJ2-3, with 7 bases that match TRBD2. The CDR3 loop spans 15 amino acids. V shed 4 bases, J shed 2 bases, and the junction held 6 bases outside the gene matches. CDR1 is SNHLY, CDR2 FYNNEI, per germline. CDR3 coding DNA: TGTGCCAGCAGTGTCTTGGCGGGAGCCACAGATACGCAGTATTTT. Its translation is CASSVLAGATDTQYF.

J is TRBJ1-2 and V is TRBV9, with TRBD1 matching 7 bases. Germline V CDR1 and CDR2: SGDLS, YYNGEE. The CDR3 runs to 13 residues. The V and J ends lost 2 bases and 8 bases, in that order; junction bases with no gene match: 6. The CDR3 loop is CASSVGDRQGYTF. The CDR3 DNA is TGTGCCAGCAGCGTTGGGGACAGACAGGGCTACACCTTC.

The chain is built from TRBV27 and TRBJ2-4; no firm D call. The ends were cut back, 5 bases at V and 5 bases at J, with 10 bases in the middle. The CDR3 consists of 13 residues. Germline V gene data show CDR1 as MNHEY and CDR2 as SMNVEV (reference sequence). CDR3 bases: TGTGCCAGCAGTCCCCACTCGGAAAACATTCAGTACTTC. Its protein is CASSPHSENIQYF.

This rearrangement joins TRBV18 to TRBJ2-7; D might be TRBD2 (6 bases). Trimming pared 0 bases from V and 4 bases from J, leaving 16 bases between. Germline V gene data show CDR1 as KGHSH and CDR2 as LQKENI. The CDR3 loop spans 16 amino acids. In DNA, the CDR3 is TGTGCCAGCTCACCACCCGGAGGGGCCGCTGAGTACGAGCAGTACTTC. It yields the protein CASSPPGGAAEYEQYF.

This clone was recorded once. This rearrangement joins TRBV28 to TRBJ2-5; D ambiguous. CDR1 and CDR2 (germline): MDHEN, SYDVKM. V was clipped by 5 bases and J by 3 bases, with 10 bases between them. The CDR3 covers 13 residues. CDR3 nucleotides: TGTGCCAGCAGTCCAGACCTGGAAGAGACCCAGTACTTC. It yields the protein CASSPDLEETQYF.

This clone was seen a handful of times. The rearrangement uses TRBV6-5 and TRBJ1-1; unclear D gene. The CDR3 consists of 14 residues. Trimming stripped 4 bases from V and 7 bases from J, with 16 bases between. CDR1 is MNHEY and CDR2 is SVGAGI in the germline V gene. DNA of the CDR3: TGTGCCAGCAGTTCCCAAGGGCATGGTATTGAAGCTTTCTTT. Translating gives CASSSQGHGIEAFF.

The J gene is TRBJ1-1, the V gene TRBV6-5; D perhaps matches TRBD1 (6 bases). The germline V gene encodes CDR1 MNHEY and CDR2 SVGAGI. V dropped 5 bases and J dropped 4 bases, with 11 bases sitting between them. This CDR3 is 13 amino acids long. The CDR3 sequence: CASSPDRSTEAFF. The CDR3, as DNA: TGTGCCAGCAGTCCCGACAGGTCCACTGAAGCTTTCTTT.

This clone appeared a single time. This rearrangement joins TRBV24-1 to TRBJ1-4; D is perhaps TRBD1 (6 bases). The germline V gene encodes CDR1 KGHDR and CDR2 SFDVKD. This CDR3 spans 13 amino acids. V was shortened by 3 bases and J by 8 bases, with 9 bases between the two germline ends. The CDR3 is CATSDPGQEKLFF. For the CDR3, the DNA is TGTGCCACCAGTGATCCAGGACAGGAAAAACTGTTTTTT.

V gene TRBV19 combines with J gene TRBJ2-3; D call uncertain. The length of the CDR3 is 11 residues. Germline V gene sequence: CDR1 LNHDA, CDR2 SQIVND (reference sequence). Trimming pared 3 bases from V and 5 bases from J, leaving 3 bases between. The CDR3 is CASSMRDTQYF. The CDR3 coding sequence is TGTGCCAGTAGTATGAGAGATACGCAGTATTTT.

The chain employs TRBV6-6 and TRBJ2-1; D unresolved. V lost 5 bases, J lost 6 bases, and 14 bases lay in between. The germline gives CDR1 MNHNY, CDR2 SVGAGI (reference sequence). The CDR3 is 14 residues long. CDR3 sequence reads: CASSKSRTINEQFF. CDR3 DNA sequence: TGTGCCAGCAGTAAATCTCGGACCATCAATGAGCAGTTCTTC.

This sequence joins TRBV30 and TRBJ2-1; no clear D. The V end lost 2 bases, the J end lost 5 bases, and 13 bases lay between the germline ends. There are 14 residues in the CDR3. CDR1 is GTSNPN and CDR2 is SVGIG in the germline V gene (reference sequence). The DNA for the CDR3 is TGTGCCTGGAGTAAGGCTACAAGACACAATGAGCAGTTCTTC. This codes for CAWSKATRHNEQFF.

The CDR3 DNA sequence: TGTGCCAGCAGCTTAGGAGGAGTCTCCTACGAGCAGTACTTC. Translated: CASSLGGVSYEQYF. This chain connects TRBV7-8 to TRBJ2-7; D unresolved. The V end lost 1 base, the J end lost 0 bases, and 7 bases lay between the germline ends. The germline CDR1 and CDR2 sequences are SGHVS and FQNEAQ. The CDR3 has 14 residues.

Only a few counts were recorded for this clone. CDR3 nucleotides: TGTGCCAGCAGCCGGACAGGGCTCGAGCAGTACTTC. This gives the protein CASSRTGLEQYF. V usage is TRBV7-2 and J usage is TRBJ2-7, with 8 bases identical to TRBD1. CDR3 length: 12 residues. Germline lookup yields CDR1 SGHTA and CDR2 FQGNSA. With V trimmed by 5 bases and J by 6 bases, 3 bases remained unmatched.

This rearrangement joins TRBV28 to TRBJ1-2; possible D gene TRBD1, 5 bases. Germline CDR1 reads MDHEN; CDR2 reads SYDVKM. The CDR3 extends over 12 amino acids. V gave up 4 bases and J gave up 7 bases, with 10 bases separating them. CDR3 sequence (DNA): TGTGCCAGCAGTTCACCGGGACGTGGCTACACCTTC. Translating it yields CASSSPGRGYTF.

The genes are TRBV19 and TRBJ2-1, with D possibly matching TRBD2 (5 bases). Germline CDR1 and CDR2: LNHDA and SQIVND (reference sequence). Deletions cut 6 bases from V and 2 bases from J, with 17 bases between. This CDR3 has 16 amino acids. The CDR3 region is CASSPGGGRAYNEQFF. The CDR3 region has the DNA TGTGCCAGTAGCCCTGGTGGAGGCCGCGCCTACAATGAGCAGTTCTTC.

The chain links TRBV27 to TRBJ2-5, with D possibly being TRBD1 (6 bases). CDR1 MNHEY and CDR2 SMNVEV come from the germline V gene (reference sequence). This CDR3 comprises 15 residues. Trimming took 5 bases from V and 4 from J, leaving 17 bases between them. CDR3 sequence reads: CASSPDWGRVETQYF. In DNA form, the CDR3 reads TGTGCCAGCAGTCCAGACTGGGGGCGGGTAGAGACCCAGTACTTC.

The gene calls are TRBV19 and TRBJ1-6; 7 bases fit TRBD1. Germline trimming cut 9 bases from V and 5 bases from J; bases unmatched to any gene: 7. Germline V gene lookup returns CDR1 LNHDA and CDR2 SQIVND (reference sequence). The length of the CDR3 is 14 residues. As DNA, the CDR3 is TGTGCCAGCCAAGAGACAGGGAATAATTCACCCCTCCACTTT. Amino acid sequence: CASQETGNNSPLHF.

This chain connects TRBV28 to TRBJ1-2, with 8 bases that match TRBD1. Germline CDR1 is MDHEN and CDR2 is SYDVKM. CDR3 length: 13 residues. With V trimmed by 7 bases and J by 4 bases, 5 bases remained unmatched. CDR3 protein: CASIAGGGYGYTF. CDR3 DNA sequence: TGTGCCAGCATAGCAGGGGGCGGCTATGGCTACACCTTC.